This TCR beta chain came from a study of blood T cell repertoires in COVID-19 (TCRdb year 2020). Concerning the study at large: Collaborator samples came from the United States, Italy and Spain and covered acute and convalescent phases of COVID-19. The material from the prospective study consisted of cDNA or gDNA derived from T cells, B-cell-depleted T cells, or PBMCs. The dataset comprised deeply sampled blood TCRbeta repertoires from subjects exposed to, actively infected with, or recovered from COVID-19. The repertoires were made available in a free public database intended to serve as a resource for research on the immune response to SARS-CoV-2. The samples were drawn from the first 160 participants of the ongoing ImmuneRACE study and from roughly 1,300 subjects provided by 6 global collaborators. The sample metadata nearly always contained a de-identified subject ID, COVID-19 status, age in years and sex. Where available, HLA class I and class II types were taken from metadata supplied by the sample provider and were not determined by assay-based typing.

The full study reports these points: Clinical and demographic metadata were provided uncurated, with the amount varying by source and participant.

The collaborating institutions used their own protocols to collect whole blood in K2EDTA tubes. For TCRbeta analysis, collaborators shipped samples in one of three forms: frozen whole blood, isolated PBMCs, or DNA extracted from either of those sample types. TCRbeta CDR3 regions were amplified from genomic DNA using the immunoSEQ Assay, a bias-controlled multiplex PCR. In the authors' own workflow: Nucleated cell counts per sample were estimated from amplification of reference gene primers within the assay. To quantify the absolute abundance of each unique TCRbeta CDR3 rearrangement, sequence reads were collapsed and filtered. For each sample, productive Simpson clonality was calculated as the square root of Simpson's diversity index over productive rearrangements. The clones in this table, taken by TCRdb from immuneACCESS, are in-frame only. Not every clone is retained; where verified, under half of the shortfall comes from an unresolved V gene, and the cause of the rest is unknown. D and trimming were read from the DNA, whereas the V and J calls and clone size are those reported in that table. This sample has tens of thousands of clones in its table, and 70% to 90% of those were observed once. The ten largest account for approximately 11% of the sample.

Reading the germline V gene gives CDR1 SGHTA and CDR2 FQGTGA. The germline ends are 12 bases apart after V is trimmed by 5 bases and J by 1 base. From the cysteine through the phenylalanine, the CDR3 covers 15 amino acids. Only the CDR3 part of the read is kept: 45 bases, read in frame from the first base. As for this clone: No cognate antigen has been identified for it. Within one base of it there is no much larger clone, and no base qualities were kept.

The specimen sequenced was peripheral blood. The sequence came from a man aged 65 to 79 with active or convalescent COVID-19. The V gene is TRBV7-3 and the J gene is TRBJ2-1; the D gene is not confidently resolved. In nucleotide form, the sequence is TGTGCCAGCAGCCCCATCGAAACATCCTACAATGAGCAGTTCTTC. It translates to CASSPIETSYNEQFF.